Each of the 10 T cell receptor beta chains below was sequenced from the same sample in a study of T cells in Graves' hyperthyroidism and ophthalmopathy. RNA transcripts yielded amplified TCR beta CDR3 regions. TCR CDR3 underwent first-round RT-PCR with the HTBI primer set. Via MiXCR, TCRdb re-called the multiplex PCR reads, giving one row per CDR3 protein. The sample lists some 500,000 distinct CDR3 sequences, roughly a sixth seen once, with approximately 30% in the top ten. The sample consisted of blood. The receptors were gathered from a woman in her 30s with Graves' ophthalmopathy.

The chain joins TRBV7-3 to TRBJ2-2; 13 bases line up with TRBD2. V was pared by 5 bases and J by 6 bases, with 3 bases of the junction left unmatched. The CDR3 contains 15 residues. Germline V lookup: CDR1 SGHTA, CDR2 FQGTGA. CDR3 sequence reads: CASSRTSGSSGELFF. DNA for the CDR3: TGTGCCAGCAGCAGGACTAGCGGGAGCTCCGGGGAGCTGTTTTTT.

There are a few counts of this clonotype. The chain recombines TRBV5-1 with TRBJ2-2; possibly TRBD1 for D (5 bases). The germline gives CDR1 SGHRS, CDR2 YFSETQ. This CDR3 is 15 amino acids long. Trimming took 3 bases from V and 4 from J, leaving 13 bases between them. The CDR3, as DNA: TGCGCCAGCAGCTCCTCGACAGCGCTCACCGGGGAGCTGTTTTTT. Translated, it gives CASSSSTALTGELFF.

This clonotype was observed at least ten times. V usage is TRBV28 and J usage is TRBJ2-1; D not certain. The CDR3 runs to 14 residues. V lost 8 bases and J lost 0, with 11 bases in between. CDR1 is MDHEN and CDR2 is SYDVKM in the germline V gene. CDR3 sequence: CASRPQSSYNEQFF. CDR3 sequence (DNA): TGTGCCAGCCGCCCGCAAAGCTCCTACAATGAGCAGTTCTTC.

This clonotype showed up many times. V usage is TRBV7-2 and J usage is TRBJ1-1; TRBD1 agrees at 7 bases. This CDR3 spans 15 amino acids. The V and J ends lost 5 bases and 1 base, in that order; junction bases with no gene match: 7. Germline loops: CDR1 SGHTA, CDR2 FQGNSA. The DNA for the CDR3 is TGTGCCAGCAGCCGACGACAGGGCCAGAACACTGAAGCTTTCTTT. Protein product: CASSRRQGQNTEAFF.

The chain recombines TRBV12-3 or TRBV12-4 with TRBJ1-1, with TRBD1 matching 8 bases. The V and J ends lost 1 base and 1 base, in that order; junction bases with no gene match: 2. The CDR3 spans 15 residues. The CDR3: CASSLGTGTNTEAFF. As DNA, the CDR3 is TGTGCCAGCAGTTTAGGGACAGGGACGAACACTGAAGCTTTCTTT.

This chain connects TRBV6-2 or TRBV6-3 to TRBJ1-1; 10 bases agree with TRBD1. This CDR3 has 13 residues. Germline lookup yields CDR1 MNHEY and CDR2 SVGEGT. V was pared by 6 bases and J by 7 bases, with 5 bases of the junction left unmatched. CDR3 DNA: TGTGCCAGCAGCCCCCGGGACAGGGGTGAAGCTTTCTTT. Amino acids: CASSPRDRGEAFF.

The table lists this clonotype with a few counts. This likely comes from a read error, as the CDR3 has no conserved phenylalanine or tryptophan at its end. The chain has TRBV7-2 and TRBJ2-7; 12 nucleotides align to TRBD2. The CDR3 has 16 amino acids. Per the germline V gene, CDR1 is SGHTA and CDR2 is FQGNSA. V shed 1 base and J 5 bases; nucleotides not matched to a gene: 6. The CDR3 loop reads CASSLGLAGVGHEQYS. The CDR3, as DNA: TGTGCCAGCAGCTTAGGACTAGCGGGAGTGGGCCACGAGCAGTACTCC.

With respect to this clonotype: At one of its ends the junction is not consistent with the germline gene, which may arise from a read error. The V gene is TRBV18, the J gene TRBJ2-3; D unresolved. The CDR3 spans 14 residues. CDR1 and CDR2 from the germline V gene are KGHSH and LQKENI. CDR3 protein: CAGSPMLITDTQYF. The CDR3 nucleotides are TGTGCCGGCTCACCAATGCTAATCACAGATACGCAGTATTTT.

The chain links TRBV15 to TRBJ2-3, with D possibly being TRBD1 (6 bases). The CDR3 has 13 residues. Trimming took off 8 bases at V and 4 bases at J, with 13 bases between the two ends. Germline-derived CDR1 and CDR2 are LNHNV and YYDKDF (reference sequence). CDR3 residues: CATGFEGADTQYF. The CDR3 DNA reads TGTGCCACCGGTTTTGAGGGGGCAGATACGCAGTATTTT.

This clonotype was found many times. The rearrangement joins TRBV7-9 to TRBJ2-3; 9 bases match TRBD2. This CDR3 is built from 17 residues. Germline V CDR1 and CDR2: SEHNR, FQNEAQ (reference sequence). V was pared by 4 bases and J by 6 bases, with 14 bases of the junction left unmatched. The CDR3 spells CASSSGESSGSVDTQYF. DNA for the CDR3: TGTGCCAGCAGCTCAGGAGAGAGTAGCGGGAGTGTGGATACGCAGTATTTT.